Following are 28 T cell receptor beta chains from one sample sequenced in a study of T cells after yellow fever vaccination. A single record per CDR3 protein comes from TCRdb applying MiXCR to the 5' RACE reads. The table lists approximately 93,000 distinct CDR3 sequences, 5.8% of them singletons. Sequences were derived from CD8+ T cells sorted from PBMCs, sampled 10 days after the yellow fever booster vaccination. The receptors shown here come from a man between 18 and 29 years old who received the YFV17D yellow fever vaccine.

The CDR3 spells CASSPAGYNEQFF. In DNA, the CDR3 is TGTGCCAGCAGCCCAGCTGGCTACAATGAGCAGTTCTTC. The V call is TRBV7-2, the J call TRBJ2-1; no reliable D call. The CDR3 runs 13 residues. Trimming pared 5 bases from V and 3 bases from J, leaving 8 bases between. Germline CDR1 and CDR2: SGHTA and FQGNSA.

This clonotype was observed at least ten times. The V call is TRBV7-3, the J call TRBJ2-3; D may be TRBD2 (5 bases). Trimming took off 1 base at V and 2 bases at J, with 10 bases between the two ends. The germline gives CDR1 SGHTA, CDR2 FQGTGA. The CDR3 extends over 15 amino acids. The CDR3 here is CASSLSGGYTDTQYF. In nucleotides, the CDR3 is TGTGCCAGCAGCTTAAGTGGCGGGTACACAGATACGCAGTATTTT.

A few counts support this clonotype. The CDR3 here is CSVGGLDTEAFF. The CDR3, as DNA: TGCAGCGTTGGGGGCTTGGACACTGAAGCTTTCTTT. This rearrangement joins TRBV29-1 to TRBJ1-1; perhaps TRBD1 as D (5 bases). V dropped 4 bases and J dropped 3 bases, with 9 bases sitting between them. This CDR3 has 12 amino acids. Per germline, CDR1 SQVTM and CDR2 ANQGSEA.

This clonotype was detected a few times. The chain combines TRBV29-1 with TRBJ2-2, with no clear D. Deletions cut 2 bases from V and 0 bases from J, with 10 bases between. Germline V gene data show CDR1 as SQVTM and CDR2 as ANQGSEA. The CDR3 has 15 amino acids. In DNA, the CDR3 is TGCAGCGTTGAAATGGCAGTAGCGAACACCGGGGAGCTGTTTTTT. This codes for CSVEMAVANTGELFF.

The CDR3 sequence: CSASKSQEGNEQFF. For the CDR3, the DNA is TGCAGTGCCTCCAAATCACAGGAGGGGAATGAGCAGTTCTTC. The chain combines TRBV20-1 with TRBJ2-1; D might be TRBD2 (6 bases). The CDR3 runs to 14 residues. V was trimmed by 6 bases and J by 7 bases, leaving 19 bases between them. CDR1 and CDR2 (germline): DFQATT, SNEGSKA (reference sequence).

The V gene is TRBV5-1, the J gene TRBJ2-5; D unclear. V was pared by 0 bases and J by 0 bases, with 3 bases between. CDR3 size: 13 residues. Germline lookup yields CDR1 SGHRS and CDR2 YFSETQ. DNA of the CDR3: TGCGCCAGCAGCTTGGTAGACCAAGAGACCCAGTACTTC. It codes for CASSLVDQETQYF.

This clonotype was observed many times. This sequence joins TRBV9 and TRBJ2-2, with unresolved D. The CDR3 is 15 residues long. The V end was cut by 4 bases, the J end by 5 bases, with 15 bases between. Germline V CDR1 and CDR2: SGDLS, YYNGEE. CDR3 sequence (DNA): TGTGCCAGCAGCCTCCGGACGCAAGGGACCGGGGAGCTGTTTTTT. Translated, it gives CASSLRTQGTGELFF.

This clonotype was observed a handful of times. This chain uses TRBV11-2 with TRBJ2-1, with D possibly matching TRBD2 (6 bases). V was trimmed by 0 bases and J by 7 bases, leaving 16 bases between them. The CDR3 is made up of 16 amino acids. Looked up from germline, CDR1 is SGHAT and CDR2 is FQNNGV. CDR3: CASSLDYQRGGNEQFF. CDR3 DNA sequence: TGTGCCAGCAGCTTAGATTACCAACGGGGAGGTAATGAGCAGTTCTTC.

In its sample, this clonotype was seen a few times. This chain links TRBV7-9 with TRBJ2-3; 8 bases are a match to TRBD1. V gave up 5 bases and J gave up 3 bases; unmatched junction bases: 7. There are 15 residues in the CDR3. Germline CDR1 and CDR2: SEHNR and FQNEAQ (reference sequence). CDR3 sequence: CASSPRDRRTDTQYF. CDR3 bases: TGTGCCAGCAGCCCCCGGGACAGGAGGACAGATACGCAGTATTTT.

The genes are TRBV6-1 and TRBJ1-4, with 7 bases matching TRBD1. J was trimmed by 4 bases and V by 4 bases; bases with no gene match: 6. Germline-derived CDR1 and CDR2 are MNHNS and SASEGT. The CDR3 sequence is 15 residues long. The CDR3 sequence: CASSALDRSNEKLFF. Here the CDR3 DNA reads TGTGCCAGCAGTGCGCTGGACAGGAGTAATGAAAAACTGTTTTTT.

The chain has TRBV7-6 and TRBJ1-1; D unresolved. The CDR3 runs to 12 residues. Trimming left V 5 bases short and J 4 bases short, with 8 bases between. Germline assignment: CDR1 SGHVS and CDR2 FNYEAQ. The CDR3 bases are TGTGCCAGCAGCCCTAAGGGCACTGAAGCTTTCTTT. Its protein product is CASSPKGTEAFF.

Ten or more counts support this clonotype. The chain joins TRBV29-1 to TRBJ2-5; D is possibly TRBD1 (6 bases). The CDR3 has 16 residues. The germline V gene has CDR1 SQVTM and CDR2 ANQGSEA. The germline V and J ends were trimmed by 5 bases and 0 bases, with 19 bases remaining between them. CDR3 loop: CSVTYSRDTHQETQYF. The CDR3 coding sequence is TGCAGCGTTACCTACTCGAGGGACACCCACCAAGAGACCCAGTACTTC.

This clonotype was counted a few times. This chain uses TRBV19 with TRBJ1-2; no firm D call. Germline-derived CDR1 and CDR2 are LNHDA and SQIVND (reference sequence). CDR3 size: 12 residues. Trimming removed 5 bases from V and 5 bases from J, with 9 bases in between. The CDR3 DNA is TGTGCCAGTAGTGGTAACGCTTATGGCTACACCTTC. This sequence encodes CASSGNAYGYTF.

This clonotype was counted a few times. The chain recombines TRBV4-3 with TRBJ1-1; D unresolved. Trimming pared 2 bases from V and 1 base from J, leaving 5 bases between. The CDR3 contains 13 residues. Germline CDR1 LGHNA, CDR2 YSLEER. The CDR3 spells CASSQLRNTEAFF. CDR3 DNA: TGCGCCAGCAGCCAACTTAGGAACACTGAAGCTTTCTTT.

The chain uses TRBV20-1 and TRBJ1-4; 10 bases map to TRBD1. The J segment lost 5 bases and the V segment lost 6 bases, leaving 6 bases of the junction unmatched. The CDR3 has 14 amino acids. Germline CDR1 and CDR2: DFQATT and SNEGSKA (reference sequence). CDR3 in DNA: TGCAGTGCGGAGTCGACAGGGGGCAATGAAAAACTGTTTTTT. Amino acid sequence: CSAESTGGNEKLFF.

This clonotype turned up a few times. V usage is TRBV27 and J usage is TRBJ2-1; the D is unclear. CDR3 size: 15 residues. Germline values: CDR1 MNHEY, CDR2 SMNVEV (reference sequence). V lost 5 bases to trimming and J lost 8 bases, with 19 bases between them. Here the CDR3 reads CASSPGPLGQDEQFF. The CDR3 region has the DNA TGTGCCAGCAGTCCCGGACCCCTTGGTCAGGATGAGCAGTTCTTC.

Remarks on this clonotype: Its ends do not fully match the called genes, so a read error is possible. The CDR3 protein is CSARDSSQGNKGYTF. CDR3 nucleotides: TGCAGTGCCAGAGATTCGTCCCAGGGAAATAAAGGCTACACCTTC. This chain connects TRBV20-1 to TRBJ1-2; TRBD1 is a possible D gene (5 bases). The CDR3 is 15 amino acids. Germline V gives CDR1 DFQATT, CDR2 SNEGSKA (reference sequence).

This clonotype was observed many times. The chain is built from TRBV18 and TRBJ2-7; 8 nucleotides agree with TRBD2. The CDR3 is 15 amino acids. With 3 bases clipped from V and 2 bases from J, the junction kept 6 bases outside the gene matches. CDR1 and CDR2 from the germline V gene are KGHSH and LQKENI. CDR3 sequence reads: CASSPTGGTTYEQYF. CDR3 nucleotide sequence: TGTGCCAGCTCACCCACGGGGGGGACGACCTACGAGCAGTACTTC.

This chain's CDR3 is CASILGGPVGTEAFF. As DNA, the CDR3 is TGTGCCAGCATTCTAGGCGGGCCGGTAGGGACTGAAGCTTTCTTT. The gene calls are TRBV7-9 and TRBJ1-1; D gene unclear. In germline, CDR1 is SEHNR, CDR2 FQNEAQ (reference sequence). The CDR3 is 15 amino acids. Trimming removed 7 bases at V and 5 bases at J, with 20 bases between.

The chain carries TRBV9 and TRBJ1-1; possibly TRBD1 for D (6 bases). The germline V gene encodes CDR1 SGDLS and CDR2 YYNGEE. Trimming shortened V by 0 bases and J by 5 bases, and 11 bases separated the two germline ends. This CDR3 spans 14 amino acids. The CDR3 DNA is TGTGCCAGCAGCGTAGGGTTAGGGGGGACTGAAGCTTTCTTT. Translated, it gives CASSVGLGGTEAFF. The whole variable domain, remainder taken from reference TRBV9 and TRBJ1-1, is DSGVTQTPKHLITATGQRVTLRCSPRSGDLSVYWYQQSLDQGLQFLIQYYNGEERAKGNILERFSAQQFPDLHSELNLSSLELGDSALYFCASSVGLGGTEAFFGQGTRLTVV.

This clonotype has just a few counts. The chain carries TRBV19 and TRBJ2-5; the match to TRBD1 covers 8 bases. CDR1 and CDR2 from the germline V gene are LNHDA and SQIVND (reference sequence). J gave up 5 bases and V 3 bases, and 8 bases lay outside the gene matches. This CDR3 has 15 residues. The CDR3 is CASSIGQGAYETQYF. In nucleotides, the CDR3 is TGTGCCAGTAGTATCGGCCAGGGGGCTTATGAGACCCAGTACTTC.

The genes are TRBV9 and TRBJ2-1; D is ambiguous. The CDR3 covers 15 residues. Germline V gene sequence: CDR1 SGDLS, CDR2 YYNGEE. The V end lost 6 bases, the J end lost 0 bases, and 13 bases lay between the germline ends. CDR3 DNA sequence: TGTGCCAGCACTCCCGTTGTGAGCTCCTACAATGAGCAGTTCTTC. This gives the protein CASTPVVSSYNEQFF. Full variable domain (outside the CDR3, taken from reference TRBV9 and TRBJ2-1): DSGVTQTPKHLITATGQRVTLRCSPRSGDLSVYWYQQSLDQGLQFLIQYYNGEERAKGNILERFSAQQFPDLHSELNLSSLELGDSALYFCASTPVVSSYNEQFFGPGTRLTVL.

The V call is TRBV7-9, the J call TRBJ1-2; no clear D gene. CDR1 and CDR2 from the germline V gene are SEHNR and FQNEAQ (reference sequence). The V gene lost 5 bases and the J gene lost 0 bases, with 7 bases spanning the gap. This CDR3 region has 13 residues. CDR3 in amino acids: CASSHTTNYGYTF. The CDR3 bases are TGTGCCAGCAGCCACACAACTAACTATGGCTACACCTTC.

This clonotype has more than one count but fewer than ten. The V gene is TRBV7-6, the J gene TRBJ1-1, with D tentatively TRBD1 (6 bases). Trimming removed 1 base at V and 11 bases at J, with 11 bases between. The CDR3 spans 12 residues. Germline CDR1 reads SGHVS; CDR2 reads FNYEAQ. The CDR3 nucleotides read TGTGCCAGCAGCTTAGGTGGGGGCGGGGCTTTCTTT. This gives the protein CASSLGGGGAFF.

This clonotype was counted a few times. V gene TRBV7-9 combines with J gene TRBJ2-2; 7 bases match TRBD1. The CDR3 has 15 amino acids. V lost 10 bases and J lost 0; bases outside the gene matches: 8. The germline gives CDR1 SEHNR, CDR2 FQNEAQ (reference sequence). This CDR3 reads CAITGTASNTGELFF. In nucleotides, the CDR3 is TGTGCCATAACCGGGACAGCTTCGAACACCGGGGAGCTGTTTTTT.

This clonotype was observed a few times. The chain recombines TRBV9 with TRBJ2-5, with TRBD2 as a possible D gene (7 bases). The CDR3 contains 16 residues. The V end lost 4 bases, the J end lost 5 bases, and 21 bases lay between the germline ends. Germline CDR1 is SGDLS and CDR2 is YYNGEE. The CDR3 loop reads CASSQEGGAYGETQYF. The DNA of the CDR3 is TGTGCCAGCAGCCAGGAGGGGGGGGCGTACGGGGAGACCCAGTACTTC. The full variable domain, with the rest looked up from reference TRBV9 and TRBJ2-5, is DSGVTQTPKHLITATGQRVTLRCSPRSGDLSVYWYQQSLDQGLQFLIQYYNGEERAKGNILERFSAQQFPDLHSELNLSSLELGDSALYFCASSQEGGAYGETQYFGPGTRLLVL.

The table lists this clonotype with many counts. The V and J genes are TRBV25-1 and TRBJ2-5, with unresolved D. V was shortened by 4 bases and J by 2 bases, with 2 bases between the two germline ends. Per the germline V gene, CDR1 is MGHDK and CDR2 is SYGVNS. The length of the CDR3 is 11 residues. The CDR3 region is CASSGQETQYF. In nucleotides, the CDR3 is TGTGCCAGCAGTGGTCAAGAGACCCAGTACTTC.

A few counts support this clonotype. The rearrangement links TRBV25-1 to TRBJ2-5; no firm D call. Germline V gene data show CDR1 as MGHDK and CDR2 as SYGVNS. The length of the CDR3 is 15 residues. The V gene lost 0 bases and the J gene lost 0 bases, with 8 bases spanning the gap. The CDR3 DNA sequence: TGTGCCAGCAGTGAATATAGGCGTTACCAAGAGACCCAGTACTTC. It yields the protein CASSEYRRYQETQYF. Drawing the rest from reference TRBV25-1 and TRBJ2-5, the complete variable domain is EADIYQTPRYLVIGTGKKITLECSQTMGHDKMYWYQQDPGMELHLIHYSYGVNSTEKGDLSSESTVSRIRTEHFPLTLESARPSHTSQYLCASSEYRRYQETQYFGPGTRLLVL.